This T cell receptor (beta chain) was recorded in a study of sequential checkpoint blockade in melanoma. About the research overall: About 89 pretreatment tumor DNA samples were TCRβ immunosequenced.

Treatment: randomized to nivolumab then ipilimumab (arm A) or the reverse (arm B). By sample fraction, this clone is medium-sized. Unmatched junction bases numbered 12, after V lost 3 bases and J lost 9 bases. CDR3 size: 17 residues. Germline assignment: CDR1 SGDLS and CDR2 YYNGEE. Produced via immunoSEQ multiplex PCR; TCRdb's table is partial and in-frame only. The profile shows 2,000 to 2,500 clones, approximately 18% of them singletons. The chain joins TRBV9 to TRBJ2-5; TRBD2 matches at 15 bases. Source: tumor tissue (inferred from file names), taken from a patient given nivolumab and ipilimumab in sequence. The TCR originated in a human donor with melanoma. The CDR3 DNA sequence: TGTGCCAGCAGCGCGGGGACTAGCGGGGGGCCCTCCGAGGCCCAGTACTTC. This codes for CASSAGTSGGPSEAQYF.